This passage covers 19 T cell receptor beta chains from one sample sequenced in a study of T cell responses to AZD1222 COVID-19 vaccine. Sequenced by immunoSEQ multiplex PCR; TCRdb stores in-frame clones only, minus some. The table includes 130,000 to 150,000 clones, roughly 90% detected once. Sequencing was performed on peripheral blood, taken 28 days after the second AZD1222 dose. The receptors derive from an adult who received the AZD1222 COVID-19 vaccine.

The rearrangement uses TRBV9 and TRBJ1-2; the D gene is possibly TRBD1 (5 bases). V was cut by 2 bases and J by 5 bases, with 16 bases left in between. Germline CDR1 reads SGDLS; CDR2 reads YYNGEE. The CDR3 is 15 residues long. The CDR3 sequence: CASSVAPGPTYGYTF. The CDR3 region has the DNA TGTGCCAGCAGCGTGGCGCCGGGACCGACTTATGGCTACACCTTC.

The rearrangement joins TRBV28 to TRBJ1-1, with D maybe TRBD1 (5 bases). The CDR3 contains 12 residues. V shed 2 bases and J shed 9 bases, with 10 bases lying between them. The germline CDR1 and CDR2 sequences are MDHEN and SYDVKM. CDR3 DNA: TGTGCCAGCAGTTTAGTAGGGACTCAAGCTTTCTTT. It specifies CASSLVGTQAFF.

V and J are TRBV18 and TRBJ1-1, with 7 bases that match TRBD1. V trimming: 1 base; J trimming: 7 bases; junction bases outside the gene matches: 18. This CDR3 is 18 amino acids long. From germline, CDR1 is KGHSH and CDR2 LQKENI. The CDR3 here is CASSPRVTGDGVRYEAFF. The CDR3 bases are TGTGCCAGCTCACCACGGGTAACAGGGGATGGAGTGAGGTATGAAGCTTTCTTT.

The rearrangement joins TRBV6-5 to TRBJ1-5; tentative D call: TRBD1 (6 bases). V lost 10 bases and J 1 base, leaving 14 bases between the germline ends. This CDR3 region has 14 residues. The germline CDR1 and CDR2 sequences are MNHEY and SVGAGI. This CDR3 is CATRPGASNQPQHF. The CDR3 region has the DNA TGTGCCACCCGGCCGGGGGCGAGCAATCAGCCCCAGCATTTT.

The V call is TRBV19, the J call TRBJ1-6; TRBD1 matches at 8 bases. Trimming cost V 4 bases and J 8 bases; bases outside gene matches: 7. Germline values: CDR1 LNHDA, CDR2 SQIVND (reference sequence). The CDR3 consists of 15 residues. The CDR3 is CASSTTQGADSPLHF. The CDR3, as DNA: TGTGCCAGTAGTACAACCCAGGGGGCGGATTCACCCCTCCACTTT.

This chain joins TRBV9 and TRBJ1-2; D might be TRBD1 (6 bases). Germline CDR1 SGDLS, CDR2 YYNGEE. This CDR3 has 13 residues. Trimming left V 4 bases short and J 5 bases short, with 12 bases between. CDR3 nucleotides: TGTGCCAGCAGCTCGGACAGACAATATGGCTACACCTTC. It is translated as CASSSDRQYGYTF.

In regard to this clone: A junction boundary mismatches the germline segment, possibly from a read error. The chain recombines TRBV7-8 with TRBJ1-6; 7 bases are a match to TRBD1. The CDR3 is 14 residues long. Germline V gene lookup returns CDR1 SGHVS and CDR2 FQNEAQ. For the CDR3, the DNA is TGTGCCAGCAGCTTAGCAGCTGGGACAGTTATTGATGACTTT. Amino acids: CASSLAAGTVIDDF.

J is TRBJ1-5 and V is TRBV7-2; TRBD1 aligns across 8 bases. Per the germline V gene, CDR1 is SGHTA and CDR2 is FQGNSA. The CDR3 contains 15 residues. Trimming cost V 5 bases and J 0 bases; bases outside gene matches: 3. The CDR3 is CASSQGQVSNQPQHF. CDR3 DNA sequence: TGTGCCAGCAGCCAGGGACAGGTTAGCAATCAGCCCCAGCATTTT.

This chain connects TRBV7-8 to TRBJ1-4, with unresolved D. This CDR3 spans 14 amino acids. Germline assignment: CDR1 SGHVS and CDR2 FQNEAQ. V lost 2 bases, J lost 3 bases, and 7 bases lay in between. CDR3 protein: CASSLTLSNEKLFF. CDR3 bases: TGTGCCAGCAGCTTAACACTTTCTAATGAAAAACTGTTTTTT.

This rearrangement joins TRBV6-5 to TRBJ1-6; no clear D. Germline loops: CDR1 MNHEY, CDR2 SVGAGI. Trimming pared 4 bases from V and 14 bases from J, leaving 18 bases between. The CDR3 contains 14 residues. The CDR3 DNA sequence: TGTGCCAGCAGTTCCGCGGAGGTCCGTCGGGCCCTCCACTTT. Amino acid sequence: CASSSAEVRRALHF.

The rearrangement links TRBV24-1 to TRBJ2-7; the match to TRBD1 covers 10 bases. This CDR3 comprises 14 residues. V trimming: 6 bases; J trimming: 5 bases; junction bases outside the gene matches: 6. Looked up from germline, CDR1 is KGHDR and CDR2 is SFDVKD. The CDR3 loop is CATSIGTGADEQYF. DNA for the CDR3: TGTGCCACCAGTATTGGGACAGGGGCCGACGAGCAGTACTTC.

The V call is TRBV6-5, the J call TRBJ1-1, with a weak D call TRBD1 (6 bases). This CDR3 is built from 12 residues. V lost 4 bases to trimming and J lost 5 bases, with 8 bases between them. Germline CDR1 reads MNHEY; CDR2 reads SVGAGI. The CDR3 coding sequence is TGTGCCAGCAGTTTTAGGGGGACTGAAGCTTTCTTT. Its protein is CASSFRGTEAFF.

The rearrangement uses TRBV5-4 and TRBJ2-3; 14 nucleotides align to TRBD2. The trim removed 3 bases at V and 3 bases at J, leaving 9 bases unmatched. CDR3 size: 18 residues. CDR1 and CDR2 (germline): SGHNT, YYREEE (reference sequence). The CDR3 sequence is CASSSRLAGGRVTDTQYF. CDR3 sequence (DNA): TGTGCCAGCAGCTCACGACTAGCGGGGGGGCGAGTAACAGATACGCAGTATTTT.

The gene calls are TRBV7-9 and TRBJ2-7; 10 bases line up with TRBD1. The J segment lost 2 bases and the V segment lost 5 bases, leaving 9 bases of the junction unmatched. This CDR3 has 16 residues. Germline CDR1 and CDR2: SEHNR and FQNEAQ (reference sequence). The CDR3 region has the DNA TGTGCCAGCAGCCCTCCGGGACAGGGGATTACCTACGAGCAGTACTTC. This sequence encodes CASSPPGQGITYEQYF.

The genes are TRBV28 and TRBJ2-2, with 7 bases lining up with TRBD2. Germline V gene lookup returns CDR1 MDHEN and CDR2 SYDVKM. The V and J ends lost 4 bases and 7 bases, in that order; junction bases with no gene match: 15. The CDR3 covers 17 residues. CDR3 loop: CASSSLTSPSSGGELFF. DNA of the CDR3: TGTGCCAGCAGTTCGTTGACTAGCCCATCAAGTGGCGGGGAGCTGTTTTTT. Variable domain in full (rest from reference TRBV28 and TRBJ2-2): DVKVTQSSRYLVKRTGEKVFLECVQDMDHENMFWYRQDPGLGLRLIYFSYDVKMKEKGDIPEGYSVSREKKERFSLILESASTNQTSMYLCASSSLTSPSSGGELFFGEGSRLTVL.

The rearrangement uses TRBV9 and TRBJ1-2; D possibly corresponds to TRBD1 (5 bases). This CDR3 region has 13 residues. Trimming pared 4 bases from V and 5 bases from J, leaving 12 bases between. CDR1 is SGDLS and CDR2 is YYNGEE in the germline V gene. CDR3 in DNA: TGTGCCAGCAGCCCTAGACAGTCTTATGGCTACACCTTC. This sequence encodes CASSPRQSYGYTF.

The chain is built from TRBV25-1 and TRBJ2-2, with 10 positions matching TRBD1. This CDR3 contains 16 residues. Germline lookup yields CDR1 MGHDK and CDR2 SYGVNS. V shed 5 bases, J shed 3 bases, and the junction held 6 bases outside the gene matches. Written as DNA, the CDR3 is TGTGCCAGCAGTAGGCCCGGGACAGGGGACACCGGGGAGCTGTTTTTT. Its protein product is CASSRPGTGDTGELFF.

J is TRBJ2-7 and V is TRBV6-5; the D gene is possibly TRBD1 (6 bases). The CDR3 is 15 residues long. Trimming cost V 0 bases and J 4 bases, with 13 bases left between them. Germline V gene sequence: CDR1 MNHEY, CDR2 SVGAGI. The DNA for the CDR3 is TGTGCCAGCAGTTACTCCCTCACAGGGACATACGAGCAGTACTTC. As protein: CASSYSLTGTYEQYF.

The count of this clone is one. The chain links TRBV6-1 to TRBJ2-7; TRBD1 or TRBD2 may be the D gene (5 bases each). V was trimmed by 2 bases and J by 1 base, leaving 12 bases between them. The CDR3 has 15 residues. Looked up from germline, CDR1 is MNHNS and CDR2 is SASEGT. The CDR3 region is CASSEPLAGSYEQYF. CDR3 nucleotide sequence: TGTGCCAGCAGTGAACCTCTAGCAGGGTCCTACGAGCAGTACTTC.